The 21 T cell receptor beta chains below all came from one sample that was sequenced in a study of T-cell memory formation after mild COVID-19. TCRdb ran MiXCR on the 5' RACE reads and lists one entry per CDR3 protein. The sample has tens of thousands of distinct CDR3 sequences; around 13% are singletons. Sequencing was carried out using PBMCs or a T cell subset sorted from them (not recorded which). These receptors all stem from an adult woman who had mild COVID-19 (a few samples of this study predate the infection). Cell type and time point are not known.

This clonotype was recorded a few times. The rearrangement joins TRBV7-9 to TRBJ2-1; D not certain. V lost 6 bases and J 8 bases, leaving 11 bases between the germline ends. This CDR3 comprises 12 residues. Germline V lookup: CDR1 SEHNR, CDR2 FQNEAQ (reference sequence). DNA of the CDR3: TGTGCCAGCAGTCCCCCCAGCCATGAGCAGTTCTTC. Its translation is CASSPPSHEQFF.

V usage is TRBV4-1 and J usage is TRBJ1-1; the D gene is possibly TRBD1 (5 bases). Trimming stripped 4 bases from V and 8 bases from J, with 14 bases between. This CDR3 is built from 13 residues. Per germline, CDR1 MGHRA and CDR2 YSYEKL. The CDR3 DNA reads as TGCGCCAGCAGCCCGCCGGCCGGGACGGAAGCTTTCTTT. It codes for CASSPPAGTEAFF.

This clonotype was observed a few times. The chain uses TRBV7-9 and TRBJ2-1; D is perhaps TRBD2 (5 bases). V shed 1 base and J shed 10 bases, with 23 bases lying between them. This CDR3 has 17 residues. Germline V CDR1 and CDR2: SEHNR, FQNEAQ (reference sequence). CDR3 amino acids: CASSLVISGSARAEQFF. DNA of the CDR3: TGTGCCAGCAGCTTAGTAATCAGCGGTTCAGCCCGGGCGGAGCAGTTCTTC.

This clonotype has a handful of counts. The rearrangement links TRBV7-6 to TRBJ1-1; D perhaps matches TRBD1 (6 bases). The CDR3 is made up of 16 amino acids. Germline CDR1 SGHVS, CDR2 FNYEAQ. V was trimmed by 1 base and J by 3 bases, leaving 15 bases between them. The CDR3 sequence is CASSLDWLAGDTEAFF. In DNA, the CDR3 is TGTGCCAGCAGCTTAGACTGGTTGGCAGGGGACACTGAAGCTTTCTTT.

This clonotype turned up a few times. This chain connects TRBV7-3 to TRBJ2-1; D may be TRBD1 (6 bases). Germline assignment: CDR1 SGHTA and CDR2 FQGTGA. The CDR3 runs 15 residues. With 5 bases removed from V and 3 bases from J, the gap between germline ends came to 14 bases. CDR3 coding DNA: TGTGCCAGCAGCCTAAGGCAGGGGCACTACAATGAGCAGTTCTTC. Amino acids: CASSLRQGHYNEQFF.

The chain carries TRBV11-2 and TRBJ2-1, with D perhaps matching TRBD2 (5 bases). The CDR3 is 17 amino acids. Germline CDR1 SGHAT, CDR2 FQNNGV. V was shortened by 5 bases and J by 0 bases, with 17 bases between the two germline ends. As DNA, the CDR3 is TGTGCCAGCAGCCTACGGACTGGAACCTACTCCTACAATGAGCAGTTCTTC. Amino acids: CASSLRTGTYSYNEQFF.

This clonotype occurred a few times. Written as DNA, the CDR3 is TGTGCCACCAGCAGAGATCCAGCGGGGGGAACAGATACGCAGTATTTT. This gives the protein CATSRDPAGGTDTQYF. This chain joins TRBV15 and TRBJ2-3; 9 bases align to TRBD2. With V trimmed by 0 bases and J by 3 bases, 4 bases remained unmatched. The CDR3 runs to 16 residues. Germline V CDR1 and CDR2: LNHNV, YYDKDF (reference sequence).

This clonotype was found a few times. The rearrangement links TRBV12-3 or TRBV12-4 to TRBJ2-3; tentatively, D is TRBD2 (5 bases). The V end was cut by 5 bases, the J end by 5 bases, with 17 bases between. The length of the CDR3 is 15 residues. CDR3 amino acids: CASSPVREKEDTQYF. Here the CDR3 DNA reads TGTGCCAGCAGTCCCGTGAGGGAGAAGGAAGATACGCAGTATTTT.

This clonotype was observed a few times. The chain joins TRBV4-2 to TRBJ1-2; the D gene is possibly TRBD1 (5 bases). CDR3 size: 14 residues. Per germline, CDR1 LGHNA and CDR2 YNFKEQ. Trimming took off 1 base at V and 8 bases at J, with 14 bases between the two ends. CDR3 loop: CASSQVRGDGGYTF. As DNA, the CDR3 is TGTGCCAGCAGCCAAGTTCGGGGGGACGGCGGCTACACCTTC.

CDR3 nucleotide sequence: TGTGCCAGCAAAGGGGACTACCTCATTAATGAGCAGTTCTTC. Protein product: CASKGDYLINEQFF. This sequence joins TRBV6-5 and TRBJ2-1; TRBD2 aligns across 7 bases. There are 14 residues in the CDR3. V lost 7 bases to trimming and J lost 7 bases; unmatched junction nucleotides: 10. From germline, CDR1 is MNHEY and CDR2 SVGAGI.

This clonotype was found many times. This sequence joins TRBV29-1 and TRBJ2-7, with D maybe TRBD1 (5 bases). This CDR3 is built from 14 residues. V was shortened by 5 bases and J by 2 bases, with 16 bases between the two germline ends. Germline V lookup: CDR1 SQVTM, CDR2 ANQGSEA. The CDR3 sequence is CSVSPRGTTYEQYF. The CDR3 DNA sequence: TGCAGCGTTTCCCCTAGGGGAACGACCTACGAGCAGTACTTC.

The chain employs TRBV7-9 and TRBJ2-3; D possibly uses TRBD1 or TRBD2 (5 bases each). CDR1 and CDR2 from the germline V gene are SEHNR and FQNEAQ (reference sequence). CDR3 length equals 13 residues. The ends were cut back, 6 bases at V and 4 bases at J, with 11 bases in the middle. The CDR3 bases are TGTGCCAGCAGGTCAGGGAGCTCAGATACGCAGTATTTT. This gives the protein CASRSGSSDTQYF.

The J gene is TRBJ2-7, the V gene TRBV5-1, with TRBD1 as a possible D gene (8 bases). Trimming removed 3 bases at V and 4 bases at J, with 14 bases between. Germline assignment: CDR1 SGHRS and CDR2 YFSETQ. This CDR3 has 14 residues. DNA of the CDR3: TGCGCCAGCAGCTACACAGGGGGGGAGTACGAGCAGTACTTC. Amino acids: CASSYTGGEYEQYF.

The J gene is TRBJ2-7, the V gene TRBV2; D may correspond to TRBD1 or TRBD2 (7 bases each). The CDR3 extends over 13 amino acids. V lost 6 bases and J lost 2, with 11 bases in between. The germline V gene encodes CDR1 SNHLY and CDR2 FYNNEI. The CDR3, as DNA: TGTGCCAGCAGCAGGGGGGGGCCCTACGAGCAGTACTTC. Translating gives CASSRGGPYEQYF.

This clonotype has at least ten counts. The chain uses TRBV7-9 and TRBJ2-1; D gene uncertain. V was trimmed by 4 bases and J by 4 bases, leaving 5 bases between them. CDR3 length equals 12 residues. Germline V lookup: CDR1 SEHNR, CDR2 FQNEAQ (reference sequence). CDR3 nucleotide sequence: TGTGCCAGCAGCTCCGGGTACAATGAGCAGTTCTTC. It is translated as CASSSGYNEQFF.

The rearrangement uses TRBV4-1 and TRBJ1-1; no clear D gene. V dropped 5 bases and J dropped 7 bases, with 20 bases sitting between them. The CDR3 has 15 amino acids. Germline CDR1 is MGHRA and CDR2 is YSYEKL. CDR3 DNA: TGCGCCAGCAGCGAATCCGGGGAGGGCCGAGGTGAAGCTTTCTTT. It is translated as CASSESGEGRGEAFF.

The genes are TRBV29-1 and TRBJ2-1; D uncertain. The germline V and J ends were trimmed by 2 bases and 4 bases, with 6 bases remaining between them. This CDR3 comprises 12 residues. Germline CDR1 is SQVTM and CDR2 is ANQGSEA. The CDR3: CSVEPAYNEQFF. Here the CDR3 DNA reads TGCAGCGTTGAACCAGCTTACAATGAGCAGTTCTTC.

V is TRBV7-9 and J is TRBJ1-1; TRBD1 is a possible D gene (5 bases). The CDR3 covers 15 residues. Trimming stripped 4 bases from V and 0 bases from J, with 12 bases between. CDR1 and CDR2 from the germline V gene are SEHNR and FQNEAQ (reference sequence). CDR3 nucleotides: TGTGCCAGCAGCTACGACGAGGGGATGAACACTGAAGCTTTCTTT. Protein product: CASSYDEGMNTEAFF. The whole variable domain, filled in from reference TRBV7-9 and TRBJ1-1, reads DTGVSQNPRHKITKRGQNVTFRCDPISEHNRLYWYRQTLGQGPEFLTYFQNEAQLEKSRLLSDRFSAERPKGSFSTLEIQRTEQGDSAMYLCASSYDEGMNTEAFFGQGTRLTVV.

This clonotype was seen a few times. The chain links TRBV29-1 to TRBJ2-7; TRBD2 matches 7 bases. Losses at the gene ends were 0 bases for V and 2 bases for J; bases not matched to a gene: 1. The CDR3 spans 13 residues. CDR1 and CDR2 (germline): SQVTM, ANQGSEA. Written as DNA, the CDR3 is TGCAGCGTTGAAGATGGACTAGCCTACGAGCAGTACTTC. Residues: CSVEDGLAYEQYF.

The chain links TRBV27 to TRBJ1-2; D uncertain. This CDR3 is 15 amino acids long. Per germline, CDR1 MNHEY and CDR2 SMNVEV (reference sequence). Trimming left V 5 bases short and J 1 base short, with 14 bases between. Here the CDR3 reads CASSPHAGNNYGYTF. CDR3 DNA: TGTGCCAGCAGTCCCCACGCCGGGAATAACTATGGCTACACCTTC.

The chain is built from TRBV7-6 and TRBJ2-2, with D perhaps assigned TRBD1 or TRBD2 (5 bases each). CDR1 and CDR2 from the germline V gene are SGHVS and FNYEAQ. Trimming took 2 bases from V and 0 from J, leaving 10 bases between them. The CDR3 sequence is 16 residues long. In nucleotides, the CDR3 is TGTGCCAGCAGCTTATCGGGGCTCGCGAACACCGGGGAGCTGTTTTTT. The encoded protein is CASSLSGLANTGELFF. The full variable domain, its missing parts supplied by reference TRBV7-6 and TRBJ2-2, is GAGVSQSPRYKVTKRGQDVALRCDPISGHVSLYWYRQALGQGPEFLTYFNYEAQQDKSGLPNDRFSAERPEGSISTLTIQRTEQRDSAMYRCASSLSGLANTGELFFGEGSRLTVL.